Each of the 18 T cell receptor beta chains below was sequenced from the same sample in a study of shared clonotypes between healthy human individuals. Clones were sequenced by immunoSEQ multiplex PCR, and TCRdb holds only the in-frame ones, with some missing. The sample has over 150,000 clones, about 68% seen once; the top ten hold about 9.4%. The sample taken for sequencing was memory CD4+ T cells sorted from blood. Documented subset: CD45RA-negative fraction. The receptors were sampled from a man aged 25 to 40 in good health.

This chain connects TRBV7-8 to TRBJ1-1; maybe TRBD1 (5 bases). The CDR3 runs to 14 residues. V gave up 4 bases and J gave up 5 bases, with 14 bases separating them. Per germline, CDR1 SGHVS and CDR2 FQNEAQ. The CDR3 DNA follows: TGTGCCAGCAGCTATCAGGGTATGGGGACTGAAGCTTTCTTT. This sequence encodes CASSYQGMGTEAFF.

V gene TRBV5-4 combines with J gene TRBJ2-7; D possibly uses TRBD1 or TRBD2 (7 bases each). The CDR3 has 16 amino acids. The V and J ends lost 4 bases and 2 bases respectively, with 19 bases between them. Germline-derived CDR1 and CDR2 are SGHNT and YYREEE (reference sequence). CDR3 loop: CASSKAGQNRAYEQYF. DNA for the CDR3: TGTGCCAGCAGCAAAGCGGGACAGAATAGGGCCTACGAGCAGTACTTC. The full variable domain, in which reference TRBV5-4 and TRBJ2-7 provide the parts outside the CDR3, is ETGVTQSPTHLIKTRGQQVTLRCSSQSGHNTVSWYQQALGQGPQFIFQYYREEENGRGNFPPRFSGLQFPNYSSELNVNALELDDSALYLCASSKAGQNRAYEQYFGPGTRLTVT.

CDR3 protein: CATSRGGLDNEQFF. The DNA for the CDR3 is TGTGCCACCAGCAGAGGGGGACTGGACAATGAGCAGTTCTTC. The chain uses TRBV15 and TRBJ2-1, with a possible D match to TRBD2 (6 bases). The CDR3 spans 14 residues. Per the germline V gene, CDR1 is LNHNV and CDR2 is YYDKDF (reference sequence). Trimming pared 1 base from V and 5 bases from J, leaving 9 bases between.

The chain uses TRBV5-4 and TRBJ1-2; 9 positions agree with TRBD1. This CDR3 contains 13 residues. Germline CDR1 is SGHNT and CDR2 is YYREEE (reference sequence). J gave up 8 bases and V 1 base, and 3 bases lay outside the gene matches. The CDR3 here is CASSLWTGDGYTF. The CDR3, as DNA: TGTGCCAGCAGCTTGTGGACAGGGGACGGCTACACCTTC.

This clone was detected only a few times. This chain links TRBV5-6 with TRBJ2-7; 7 nucleotides align to TRBD2. In germline, CDR1 is SGHDT, CDR2 YYEEEE. The CDR3 covers 15 residues. The ends lost 1 base at V and 0 bases at J; junction bases unmatched: 4. The CDR3 loop is CASSLSGELSYEQYF. In DNA form, the CDR3 reads TGTGCCAGCAGCTTGAGCGGGGAACTCTCCTACGAGCAGTACTTC. The complete variable domain, with remaining parts taken from reference TRBV5-6 and TRBJ2-7, reads DAGVTQSPTHLIKTRGQQVTLRCSPKSGHDTVSWYQQALGQGPQFIFQYYEEEERQRGNFPDRFSGHQFPNYSSELNVNALLLGDSALYLCASSLSGELSYEQYFGPGTRLTVT.

The V gene is TRBV14, the J gene TRBJ1-2; 7 bases align to TRBD1. The V and J ends lost 5 bases and 5 bases, in that order; junction bases with no gene match: 29. The CDR3 runs 21 residues. CDR1 is SGHDN, CDR2 FVKESK, per germline. The CDR3 here is CASSSGTAFLTEASTPYGYTF. The CDR3 DNA is TGTGCCAGCAGCTCCGGGACAGCATTCCTTACGGAGGCCTCAACTCCTTATGGCTACACCTTC.

This rearrangement joins TRBV15 to TRBJ1-2; perhaps TRBD1 as D (5 bases). CDR1 is LNHNV, CDR2 YYDKDF, per germline (reference sequence). The V end was cut by 3 bases, the J end by 6 bases, with 8 bases between. This CDR3 has 12 amino acids. CDR3 sequence reads: CATSRPGDGYTF. CDR3 coding DNA: TGTGCCACCAGCAGGCCGGGGGATGGCTACACCTTC. The entire variable domain, with the rest obtained from reference TRBV15 and TRBJ1-2, is as follows: DAMVIQNPRYQVTQFGKPVTLSCSQTLNHNVMYWYQQKSSQAPKLLFHYYDKDFNNEADTPDNFQSRRPNTSFCFLDIRSPGLGDTAMYLCATSRPGDGYTFGSGTRLTVV.

This clone was picked up a small number of times. One end of the junction varies from germline; a read error may be responsible. V is TRBV10-1 and J is TRBJ2-3; tentatively, D is TRBD1 (6 bases). CDR3 length: 14 amino acids. Germline CDR1 reads WNHNN; CDR2 reads SYGVQD (reference sequence). The CDR3 DNA sequence: TGCGCCAACAGTACAGGGAATGGCACAGATACGCAGTATTTT. Translated, it gives CANSTGNGTDTQYF.

The rearrangement links TRBV5-1 to TRBJ2-1; 8 nucleotides line up with TRBD2. This CDR3 is built from 15 residues. Trimming cost V 4 bases and J 1 base; bases outside gene matches: 4. The germline gives CDR1 SGHRS, CDR2 YFSETQ. The CDR3, as DNA: TGCGCCAGCAGCCAAGCGGGAGCTTCCTACAATGAGCAGTTCTTC. It codes for CASSQAGASYNEQFF.

This clone has only a few counts. The chain has TRBV7-9 and TRBJ2-1, with TRBD2 matching over 12 bases. The CDR3 runs to 18 residues. Germline V gives CDR1 SEHNR, CDR2 FQNEAQ (reference sequence). The V and J ends lost 5 bases and 0 bases, in that order; junction bases with no gene match: 8. CDR3 sequence: CASSRGLAGLGSYNEQFF. CDR3 nucleotides: TGTGCCAGCAGCCGAGGACTAGCGGGGCTAGGCTCCTACAATGAGCAGTTCTTC.

The chain employs TRBV2 and TRBJ2-2; 8 positions match TRBD2. The CDR3 has 15 amino acids. With 2 bases clipped from V and 5 bases from J, the junction kept 4 bases outside the gene matches. Per germline, CDR1 SNHLY and CDR2 FYNNEI. The CDR3 DNA is TGTGCCAGCAGTGAACTGGGCGGGAGGACCGGGGAGCTGTTTTTT. Translating gives CASSELGGRTGELFF.

The rearrangement uses TRBV10-3 and TRBJ2-3; TRBD2 aligns across 10 bases. Germline CDR1 reads ENHRY; CDR2 reads SYGVKD. The trim removed 7 bases at V and 10 bases at J, leaving 14 bases unmatched. This CDR3 is built from 15 residues. The CDR3: CAITRGLAVGESQYF. CDR3 DNA sequence: TGTGCCATCACGCGCGGACTAGCGGTCGGGGAGTCGCAGTATTTT.

The chain recombines TRBV6-6 with TRBJ2-7; the D is unclear. V lost 2 bases and J 6 bases, leaving 17 bases between the germline ends. Per the germline V gene, CDR1 is MNHNY and CDR2 is SVGAGI (reference sequence). The CDR3 spans 15 residues. The CDR3 sequence: CASSYGTSTLGEQYF. For the CDR3, the DNA is TGTGCCAGCAGTTACGGAACCTCAACCCTCGGCGAGCAGTACTTC.

The chain has TRBV5-4 and TRBJ2-7, with D possibly being TRBD2 (5 bases). The V gene's germline CDR1 is SGHNT and CDR2 YYREEE (reference sequence). Between the trimmed V and J ends, which lost 4 bases and 6 bases, there was a span of 17 bases. The CDR3 covers 14 residues. For the CDR3, the DNA is TGTGCCAGCAGCCCGACACTAGAACGCTCCGAGCAGTACTTC. Encoded protein: CASSPTLERSEQYF.

The chain is built from TRBV28 and TRBJ2-3; 8 bases line up with TRBD2. The CDR3 contains 18 residues. Germline trimming cut 1 base from V and 7 bases from J; bases unmatched to any gene: 16. Looked up from germline, CDR1 is MDHEN and CDR2 is SYDVKM. The CDR3 sequence is CASSLSPGLGALEYTQYF. CDR3 DNA sequence: TGTGCCAGCAGTTTATCCCCGGGACTAGGGGCTCTAGAATATACGCAGTATTTT.

This clone showed up many times. The chain joins TRBV2 to TRBJ2-1; 7 bases are shared with TRBD1. Trimming took 6 bases from V and 10 from J; bases not matched to a gene: 3. CDR1 SNHLY and CDR2 FYNNEI come from the germline V gene. The CDR3 contains 11 residues. The DNA for the CDR3 is TGTGCCAGCAGACGGGACAGCGAGCAGTTCTTC. Protein product: CASRRDSEQFF. Full variable domain (rest looked up from reference TRBV2 and TRBJ2-1): EPEVTQTPSHQVTQMGQEVILRCVPISNHLYFYWYRQILGQKVEFLVSFYNNEISEKSEIFDDQFSVERPDGSNFTLKIRSTKLEDSAMYFCASRRDSEQFFGPGTRLTVL.

This chain links TRBV6-5 with TRBJ2-7, with D hard to call. The V gene's germline CDR1 is MNHEY and CDR2 SVGAGI. This CDR3 comprises 13 residues. V lost 6 bases, J lost 3 bases, and 12 bases lay in between. The CDR3 bases are TGTGCCAGCAGGTTAGGTTTTCTCTACGAGCAGTACTTC. It encodes CASRLGFLYEQYF.

V usage is TRBV5-6 and J usage is TRBJ2-3; no clear D gene. Trimming removed 2 bases at V and 0 bases at J, with 10 bases between. The length of the CDR3 is 15 residues. The germline gives CDR1 SGHDT, CDR2 YYEEEE. CDR3 residues: CASSFGSTSTDTQYF. DNA for the CDR3: TGTGCCAGCAGCTTCGGATCAACTAGCACAGATACGCAGTATTTT.